What follows is one TCR beta chain and its context. The antigen is undetermined. The Oncomine TCR Beta short-read assay was applied to DNA of cultured CD4+ T cells. MiXCR, applied by TCRdb to the PCR reads, yields one record per CDR3 protein. The sample holds approximately 9,500 distinct CDR3 sequences, approximately 24% seen once. The CDR3 has 12 amino acids. Germline V CDR1 and CDR2: LNHDA, SQIVND (reference sequence). V lost 2 bases and J lost 8, with 8 bases in between. These data are taken from a study of vaccination and CD4 T cells after COVID-19. Background on the study: In the convalescent cohort, there were six males and four females, two of them Hispanic.

Points from the study as a whole: Convalescent patients had a median roughly 86% of reactive clones appearing only post-vaccination.

Treatment in this sample: approximately nine-day PBMC culture with coronavirus spike peptide pools or control peptides (ViraFEST assay). The rearrangement joins TRBV19 to TRBJ2-3, with a possible D match to TRBD2 (6 bases). The sequence came from a human donor who received a COVID-19 vaccine. The sequenced sample was CD4+ T cells from blood, cultured in vitro, obtained before SARS-CoV-2 vaccination. CDR3 sequence (DNA): TGTGCCAGTAGTATACTGGAGGGTACGCAGTATTTT. Translated, it gives CASSILEGTQYF. Supplemented by reference TRBV19 and TRBJ2-3, the full variable domain reads DGGITQSPKYLFRKEGQNVTLSCEQNLNHDAMYWYRQDPGQGLRLIYYSQIVNDFQKGDIAEGYSVSREKKESFPLTVTSAQKNPTAFYLCASSILEGTQYFGPGTRLTVL.